One sample yielded the 17 T cell receptor beta chains listed below, sequenced in a study of shared clonotypes between healthy human individuals. Produced via immunoSEQ multiplex PCR; TCRdb's table is partial and in-frame only. Of about 2.2 million clones in the sample, about 92% were seen once. CD8 cells classed as naive were CD45RO-negative and positively selected for CCR7, excluding terminally differentiated effector memory CD45RA+ cells. The sequencing input was naive CD8+ T cells from PBMCs. Receptor source: a man between 18 and 35 years old in good health. Some clones in this sample may be carry-over from other donors' samples.

J is TRBJ1-2 and V is TRBV7-9; the match to TRBD1 covers 10 bases. The CDR3 runs to 15 residues. Germline loops: CDR1 SEHNR, CDR2 FQNEAQ (reference sequence). The V gene end was trimmed by 5 bases and the J gene end by 4 bases; junction bases not matched to a gene: 7. CDR3 DNA: TGTGCCAGCAGCGGACTGACAGGGGGCGGCTATGGCTACACCTTC. Its translation is CASSGLTGGGYGYTF.

V and J are TRBV5-1 and TRBJ2-4; 11 bases fit TRBD1. The junction had 7 bases not matched to a gene; V was cut back by 3 bases and J by 2 bases. This CDR3 has 17 amino acids. The germline V gene has CDR1 SGHRS and CDR2 YFSETQ. As DNA, the CDR3 is TGCGCCAGCAGCTCCCCGGGACAGGGGGGATCCAAAAACATTCAGTACTTC. Its translation is CASSSPGQGGSKNIQYF. Using reference TRBV5-1 and TRBJ2-4 for the parts outside the CDR3, the full variable domain is KAGVTQTPRYLIKTRGQQVTLSCSPISGHRSVSWYQQTPGQGLQFLFEYFSETQRNKGNFPGRFSGRQFSNSRSEMNVSTLELGDSALYLCASSSPGQGGSKNIQYFGAGTRLSVL.

Here the CDR3 reads CASSILGNNEQYF. CDR3 bases: TGTGCCAGTAGTATTTTGGGAAATAACGAGCAGTACTTC. The V gene is TRBV19, the J gene TRBJ2-7; D is ambiguous. This CDR3 is built from 13 residues. Germline CDR1 is LNHDA and CDR2 is SQIVND (reference sequence). V was trimmed by 3 bases and J by 5 bases, leaving 11 bases between them.

The V gene is TRBV7-9, the J gene TRBJ1-1, with a weak D call TRBD1 (5 bases). V lost 5 bases and J lost 11, with 15 bases in between. The CDR3 is 12 amino acids. The germline V gene encodes CDR1 SEHNR and CDR2 FQNEAQ (reference sequence). CDR3 DNA sequence: TGTGCCAGCAGCCCTCGGACATCCTGGGCTTTCTTT. Its translation is CASSPRTSWAFF.

The CDR3 coding sequence is TGTGCCAGCAGCTCCCCCGACTATGGACAGGGGGACAATGAGCAGTTCTTC. The encoded protein is CASSSPDYGQGDNEQFF. V usage is TRBV7-9 and J usage is TRBJ2-1; 10 nucleotides line up with TRBD1. Per the germline V gene, CDR1 is SEHNR and CDR2 is FQNEAQ (reference sequence). J gave up 5 bases and V 4 bases, and 11 bases lay outside the gene matches. CDR3 length: 17 amino acids.

V gene TRBV7-9 combines with J gene TRBJ1-2; no clear D. The CDR3 consists of 15 residues. Germline CDR1 reads SEHNR; CDR2 reads FQNEAQ (reference sequence). Trimming removed 5 bases at V and 4 bases at J, with 17 bases between. CDR3 DNA sequence: TGTGCCAGCAGCCGGATAGCCCACGGCGCCTATGGCTACACCTTC. Its protein is CASSRIAHGAYGYTF. Full variable domain (outside the CDR3, taken from reference TRBV7-9 and TRBJ1-2): DTGVSQNPRHKITKRGQNVTFRCDPISEHNRLYWYRQTLGQGPEFLTYFQNEAQLEKSRLLSDRFSAERPKGSFSTLEIQRTEQGDSAMYLCASSRIAHGAYGYTFGSGTRLTVV.

This chain uses TRBV11-2 with TRBJ1-2; D unresolved. CDR1 and CDR2 from the germline V gene are SGHAT and FQNNGV. The CDR3 sequence is 16 residues long. The germline V and J ends were trimmed by 5 bases and 0 bases, with 16 bases remaining between them. This CDR3 is CASSGEPGTSNYGYTF. As DNA, the CDR3 is TGTGCCAGCAGCGGAGAGCCGGGAACCTCTAACTATGGCTACACCTTC.

The genes are TRBV27 and TRBJ2-3; D is possibly TRBD1 (6 bases). Trimming removed 5 bases from V and 2 bases from J, with 17 bases in between. Germline values: CDR1 MNHEY, CDR2 SMNVEV (reference sequence). The CDR3 consists of 16 residues. The CDR3 sequence is CASSPSLGHFTDTQYF. CDR3 nucleotide sequence: TGTGCCAGCAGTCCGTCTTTGGGACACTTCACAGATACGCAGTATTTT.

V and J are TRBV5-5 and TRBJ1-1; TRBD1 is a possible D gene (5 bases). The CDR3 runs 16 residues. The germline V and J ends were trimmed by 5 bases and 2 bases, with 19 bases remaining between them. Germline V gene lookup returns CDR1 SGHKS and CDR2 YYEKEE (reference sequence). The CDR3 DNA sequence: TGTGCCAGCAGGGATATAGGCAGGGACTTCAACACTGAAGCTTTCTTT. This translates into CASRDIGRDFNTEAFF.

The table lists this clone with a count of one. The rearrangement joins TRBV19 to TRBJ1-1; unclear D gene. Trimming removed 3 bases from V and 4 bases from J, with 15 bases in between. The CDR3 consists of 15 residues. The germline V gene has CDR1 LNHDA and CDR2 SQIVND (reference sequence). The CDR3 nucleotides are TGTGCCAGTAGTATCGGTCTGAACGCGGGCACTGAAGCTTTCTTT. Protein sequence: CASSIGLNAGTEAFF.

This clone was recorded only once. The chain carries TRBV9 and TRBJ1-5; D not resolved. Per germline, CDR1 SGDLS and CDR2 YYNGEE. CDR3 size: 15 residues. V was shortened by 2 bases and J by 4 bases, with 13 bases between the two germline ends. CDR3 protein: CASSVASGRNQPQHF. The CDR3 nucleotides are TGTGCCAGCAGCGTTGCTTCGGGCAGAAATCAGCCCCAGCATTTT.

The CDR3 DNA sequence: TGTGCCAGCAGTCCCGGACTAGCAGCTTACAATGAGCAGTTCTTC. Its protein is CASSPGLAAYNEQFF. This sequence joins TRBV25-1 and TRBJ2-1; the match to TRBD2 covers 8 bases. The germline V gene has CDR1 MGHDK and CDR2 SYGVNS. The CDR3 has 15 residues. After removal of 5 bases from V and 4 bases from J, the junction contained 7 bases not matched to a gene.

The chain joins TRBV19 to TRBJ2-4; D may be TRBD1 or TRBD2 (7 bases each). The germline gives CDR1 LNHDA, CDR2 SQIVND (reference sequence). V lost 2 bases and J 16 bases, leaving 18 bases between the germline ends. CDR3 length: 13 residues. The CDR3 coding sequence is TGTGCCAGTAGTATAAGAGGGAGGGACAGCCCATACTTC. This encodes CASSIRGRDSPYF.

V gene TRBV15 combines with J gene TRBJ2-6; D is ambiguous. Germline V CDR1 and CDR2: LNHNV, YYDKDF (reference sequence). V was shortened by 8 bases and J by 4 bases, with 12 bases between the two germline ends. CDR3 size: 14 residues. The CDR3 DNA sequence: TGTGCCACCTCCGGGCTAACCGGGGCCAACGTCCTGACTTTC. It encodes CATSGLTGANVLTF.

The chain couples TRBV4-2 to TRBJ1-4; D call uncertain. Trimming left V 0 bases short and J 0 bases short, with 14 bases between. Germline V lookup: CDR1 LGHNA, CDR2 YNFKEQ. The CDR3 consists of 18 residues. The CDR3 DNA reads as TGTGCCAGCAGCCAAGAACCTCGGGCGGCGACAACTAATGAAAAACTGTTTTTT. The encoded protein is CASSQEPRAATTNEKLFF.

This clone was counted a few times. The CDR3 sequence is CASSGGQRNTEAFF. The CDR3 nucleotides are TGTGCCAGCAGCGGGGGACAGAGGAACACTGAAGCTTTCTTT. The genes are TRBV9 and TRBJ1-1, with 7 bases identical to TRBD1. There are 14 residues in the CDR3. V shed 3 bases, J shed 1 base, and the junction held 3 bases outside the gene matches. Per the germline V gene, CDR1 is SGDLS and CDR2 is YYNGEE.

This chain joins TRBV5-1 and TRBJ2-7, with 8 bases identical to TRBD2. CDR3 length equals 16 residues. From germline, CDR1 is SGHRS and CDR2 YFSETQ. Losses at the gene ends were 2 bases for V and 2 bases for J; bases not matched to a gene: 9. CDR3 sequence reads: CASSFPSGRSPYEQYF. The CDR3 nucleotides are TGCGCCAGCAGCTTCCCCAGCGGGAGATCTCCCTACGAGCAGTACTTC.